The T cell receptor (beta chain) described here comes from a study of T cell repertoires in cytomegalovirus infection (dated by TCRdb to the late 2010s). Turning to the overall study: Peptide stimulations targeted recently identified HLA-C-restricted CMV epitopes, whose presentation resists viral immunomodulation, together with well-studied HLA-B-restricted epitopes. The HLA type of each donor mattered for the analysis, because public TCR beta signatures pointed to carriage of CMV infection along with the matching HLA type.

Broad study findings and their caveats: In both this cohort and an independent cohort of several hundred donors, the cumulative frequency of public TCR beta family members distinguished carriers of CMV infection plus the relevant HLA type. The ex vivo response was dominated by HLA-C-restricted CMV-specific TCR beta clonotypes, which also provided the single most frequent clonotype in two of eight donors.

The intended sense of this specimen's treatment or condition label: in vitro stimulation with specific CMV peptide epitopes to enrich CMV-specific T cells. About this clonotype itself: Its antigen is not yet known. Base qualities are not at hand, and no much larger clone is one base apart.

Here V drops 5 bases and J drops 4 bases, and the junction holds 14 bases not matched to any gene. There are 18 amino acids in the CDR3, from cysteine to phenylalanine inclusive. Only the CDR3 portion is preserved as DNA: 54 bases, with reading frame beginning at the first base. CDR1 and CDR2 are read off the germline V gene as MDHEN and SYDVKM. Sequencing was carried out with an Illumina HiSeq 1500. In TCRdb, the public reads were trimmed at Q25 with fastp and aligned with MiXCR, with productive beta chains retained. CDR3 protein sequences are deduplicated, and each keeps its most common genes and DNA. Present in this sample are 650,000 to 900,000 distinct CDR3 sequences, approximately 32% of which were seen just once. The ten biggest clones cover 9.5% to 15% of the sample.

The rearranged segments are TRBV28 and TRBJ2-1, with 10 bases in between that match TRBD2. Sequences were derived from cultured CD8+ T cells from PBMCs, sampled from culture after CMV antigen stimulation. The source of this sequence is a human donor in good health (CMV status not recorded). Some clones in this sample may be carry-over from other donors' samples. The CDR3 corresponds to CASSTYSLSGGPYNEQFF. The DNA sequence is as follows: TGTGCCAGCAGTACGTATTCACTTAGCGGGGGGCCGTACAATGAGCAGTTCTTC.